These T cell receptor beta chains were read from a single sample in a study of T cells in Graves' hyperthyroidism and ophthalmopathy. TCRdb analysed the multiplex PCR reads with MiXCR anew, one entry per CDR3 protein. The sample yields roughly 350,000 distinct CDR3 sequences, approximately 15% seen once. Sequenced material: blood. The source is a woman aged 25-40 years with Graves' hyperthyroidism. The CDR3 runs from the conserved cysteine through the conserved F or W. The order of the fields is J gene, V gene, D gene, clone size, CDR3 protein, CDR3 DNA. The D gene is left open where the match is weak. The size of a clone is reported for some rows only, either as once, few or many, or as a class for expanded clones.

j_gene: TRBJ2-7
v_gene: TRBV3-1
d_gene: TRBD2
abundance: few
CDR3aa: CASSRTLAVPPYEQYF
CDR3nt: TGTGCCAGCAGCCGGACCCTAGCGGTCCCGCCCTACGAGCAGTACTTC

j_gene: TRBJ2-7
v_gene: TRBV3-1
d_gene: .
abundance: few
CDR3aa: CASSQVTAPREQYF
CDR3nt: TGTGCCAGCAGCCAAGTGACAGCGCCCCGCGAGCAGTACTTC

j_gene: TRBJ2-7
v_gene: TRBV6-1
d_gene: .
abundance: many
CDR3aa: CASSGSGQFYEQYF
CDR3nt: TGTGCCAGCAGTGGATCAGGGCAGTTCTACGAGCAGTACTTC

j_gene: TRBJ2-1
v_gene: TRBV20-1
d_gene: .
abundance: .
CDR3aa: CSARLLRSYNEQFF
CDR3nt: TGCAGTGCTAGACTCCTCAGGTCCTACAATGAGCAGTTCTTC

j_gene: TRBJ2-1
v_gene: TRBV2
d_gene: TRBD2
abundance: many
CDR3aa: CASSLAGLGNNEQFF
CDR3nt: TGTGCCAGCAGTCTCGCGGGACTAGGTAATAATGAGCAGTTCTTC

j_gene: TRBJ2-7
v_gene: TRBV11-2
d_gene: TRBD1
abundance: many
CDR3aa: CASSTMTGNNEQYF
CDR3nt: TGTGCCAGCAGCACAATGACAGGGAACAACGAGCAGTACTTC

j_gene: TRBJ2-2
v_gene: TRBV29-1
d_gene: .
abundance: .
CDR3aa: CSVYQGNTGELFF
CDR3nt: TGCAGCGTTTATCAGGGGAACACCGGGGAGCTGTTTTTT

j_gene: TRBJ2-7
v_gene: TRBV7-9
d_gene: .
abundance: .
CDR3aa: CASSQGTPGSEQYF
CDR3nt: TGTGCCAGCAGCCAAGGTACCCCCGGTTCCGAGCAGTACTTC

j_gene: TRBJ2-7
v_gene: TRBV28
d_gene: .
abundance: many
CDR3aa: CASSGTPGVRDEQYF
CDR3nt: TGTGCCAGCAGTGGGACGCCCGGAGTTCGGGACGAGCAGTACTTC

j_gene: TRBJ2-1
v_gene: TRBV18
d_gene: .
abundance: .
CDR3aa: CASSPRDSGVIPFF
CDR3nt: TGTGCCAGCTCCCCAAGGGACTCCGGCGTGATTCCGTTCTTC

j_gene: TRBJ1-1
v_gene: TRBV28
d_gene: .
abundance: .
CDR3aa: CASKAGVGPSAFF
CDR3nt: TGTGCCAGCAAGGCTGGGGTGGGACCTAGTGCTTTCTTT

j_gene: TRBJ2-7
v_gene: TRBV20-1
d_gene: .
abundance: many
CDR3aa: CSARGGTEKYEQYF
CDR3nt: TGCAGTGCCCGAGGGGGGACAGAGAAATACGAGCAGTACTTC

j_gene: TRBJ1-5
v_gene: TRBV20-1
d_gene: .
abundance: .
CDR3aa: CSADEVETNQPQHF
CDR3nt: TGCAGTGCGGACGAGGTAGAAACCAATCAGCCCCAGCATTTT

j_gene: TRBJ1-1
v_gene: TRBV7-9
d_gene: .
abundance: few
CDR3aa: CASSYPGAKNTEAFF
CDR3nt: TGTGCCAGCAGCTACCCAGGGGCGAAGAACACTGAAGCTTTCTTT

j_gene: TRBJ2-4
v_gene: TRBV12-3/TRBV12-4
d_gene: .
abundance: many
CDR3aa: CASTQEGGRDIQYF
CDR3nt: TGTGCCAGCACCCAGGAAGGGGGTAGGGACATTCAGTACTTC

j_gene: TRBJ2-7
v_gene: TRBV30
d_gene: .
abundance: .
CDR3aa: CAWSLTYEQYF
CDR3nt: TGTGCCTGGAGTCTCACCTACGAGCAGTACTTC

j_gene: TRBJ1-2
v_gene: TRBV18
d_gene: TRBD1
abundance: few
CDR3aa: CASSTTGTAGYTF
CDR3nt: TGTGCCAGCTCAACGACAGGGACGGCAGGCTACACCTTC

j_gene: TRBJ1-4
v_gene: TRBV24-1
d_gene: .
abundance: many
CDR3aa: CATSDYQGEKLFF
CDR3nt: TGTGCCACCAGTGATTACCAGGGAGAAAAACTGTTTTTT

j_gene: TRBJ1-4
v_gene: TRBV20-1
d_gene: .
abundance: many
CDR3aa: CSAGIGTRTEKLFF
CDR3nt: TGCAGTGCTGGAATTGGGACAAGAACTGAAAAACTGTTTTTT

j_gene: TRBJ2-7
v_gene: TRBV28
d_gene: .
abundance: many
CDR3aa: CASRGPYEQYF
CDR3nt: TGTGCCAGCAGGGGGCCCTACGAGCAGTACTTC

j_gene: TRBJ1-1
v_gene: TRBV20-1
d_gene: TRBD1
abundance: .
CDR3aa: CSAREPRGSTEAFF
CDR3nt: TGCAGTGCTAGAGAACCCAGGGGGAGCACTGAAGCTTTCTTT

j_gene: TRBJ2-7
v_gene: TRBV7-2
d_gene: .
abundance: many
CDR3aa: CASSSKSEQYF
CDR3nt: TGTGCCAGCAGCTCGAAGAGTGAGCAGTACTTC

j_gene: TRBJ1-2
v_gene: TRBV7-8
d_gene: .
abundance: many
CDR3aa: CASSQPGFGAYGYTF
CDR3nt: TGTGCCAGCAGCCAACCGGGTTTTGGTGCCTATGGCTACACCTTC

j_gene: TRBJ2-7
v_gene: TRBV15
d_gene: .
abundance: many
CDR3aa: CATSRDGGEQYF
CDR3nt: TGTGCCACCAGCAGAGATGGAGGCGAGCAGTACTTC

j_gene: TRBJ2-2
v_gene: TRBV20-1
d_gene: .
abundance: few
CDR3aa: CSARDYGATGELFF
CDR3nt: TGCAGTGCTAGAGACTACGGAGCCACCGGGGAGCTGTTTTTT

j_gene: TRBJ1-1
v_gene: TRBV12-3/TRBV12-4
d_gene: .
abundance: many
CDR3aa: CASNDRRGTEAFF
CDR3nt: TGTGCCAGCAACGATAGGCGGGGCACTGAAGCTTTCTTT

j_gene: TRBJ2-7
v_gene: TRBV5-5
d_gene: .
abundance: .
CDR3aa: CASSFAASYEQYF
CDR3nt: TGTGCCAGCAGCTTCGCGGCCTCCTACGAGCAGTACTTC

j_gene: TRBJ2-1
v_gene: TRBV20-1
d_gene: TRBD1
abundance: many
CDR3aa: CSARDQGKRGPDEQFF
CDR3nt: TGCAGTGCTAGAGATCAGGGGAAGAGGGGGCCAGATGAGCAGTTCTTC

j_gene: TRBJ2-3
v_gene: TRBV27
d_gene: TRBD2
abundance: .
CDR3aa: CASSRLREKDTQYF
CDR3nt: TGTGCCAGCAGCCGCTTGCGGGAGAAGGATACGCAGTATTTT